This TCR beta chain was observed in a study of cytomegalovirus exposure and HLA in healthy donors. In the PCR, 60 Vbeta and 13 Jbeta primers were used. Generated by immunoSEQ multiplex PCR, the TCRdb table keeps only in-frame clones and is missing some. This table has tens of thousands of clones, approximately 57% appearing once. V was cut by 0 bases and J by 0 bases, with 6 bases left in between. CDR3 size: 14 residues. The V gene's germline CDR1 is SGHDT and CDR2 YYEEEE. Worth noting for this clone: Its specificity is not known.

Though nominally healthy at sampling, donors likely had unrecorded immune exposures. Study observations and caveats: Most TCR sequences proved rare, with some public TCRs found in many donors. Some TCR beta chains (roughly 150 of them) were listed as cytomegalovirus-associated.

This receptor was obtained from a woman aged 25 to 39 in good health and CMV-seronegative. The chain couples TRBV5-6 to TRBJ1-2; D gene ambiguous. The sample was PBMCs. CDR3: CASSLAIANYGYTF. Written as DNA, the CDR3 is TGTGCCAGCAGCTTGGCCATTGCTAACTATGGCTACACCTTC.